One sample yielded the 31 T cell receptor beta chains listed below, sequenced in a study of CD8 T cells in ankylosing spondylitis. What these receptors recognize is not known. Each CDR3 protein is one row after TCRdb ran MiXCR on the 5' RACE reads. The sample lists about 800,000 distinct CDR3 sequences, about 11% seen once, with around 0.51% in the top ten. Study-wide results and limits: Blood from ankylosing spondylitis patients appeared to carry a characteristic eight-variant TCR beta motif.

The specimen was blood, either unsorted or a sorted T cell fraction (not recorded which). These receptors all stem from a male donor with ankylosing spondylitis.

This clonotype was found a few times. The DNA for the CDR3 is TGTGCCAGCAGTTCCGGGGGGTATACCCAGTACTTC. Protein: CASSSGGYTQYF. This chain links TRBV28 with TRBJ2-5; 7 nucleotides match TRBD2. Germline V gene data show CDR1 as MDHEN and CDR2 as SYDVKM. The CDR3 has 12 amino acids. V gave up 4 bases and J gave up 8 bases; unmatched junction bases: 4.

A few counts support this clonotype. The rearrangement uses TRBV10-3 and TRBJ2-3, with TRBD2 matching 9 bases. Germline V gene data show CDR1 as ENHRY and CDR2 as SYGVKD. V shed 0 bases, J shed 4 bases, and the junction held 8 bases outside the gene matches. The CDR3 totals 17 residues. The chain's CDR3 is CAISESLAGAGADTQYF. DNA of the CDR3: TGTGCCATCAGTGAGTCCTTAGCGGGAGCTGGCGCAGATACGCAGTATTTT.

This clonotype was counted a few times. The chain joins TRBV27 to TRBJ1-1; 7 bases align to TRBD1. V shed 5 bases and J 6 bases; nucleotides not matched to a gene: 9. The CDR3 is made up of 14 amino acids. Germline V lookup: CDR1 MNHEY, CDR2 SMNVEV (reference sequence). CDR3 sequence reads: CASSREGAQPEAFF. The CDR3 DNA is TGTGCCAGCAGTAGAGAGGGGGCGCAGCCTGAAGCTTTCTTT.

The chain carries TRBV7-9 and TRBJ2-1; 10 bases are shared with TRBD2. In germline, CDR1 is SEHNR, CDR2 FQNEAQ (reference sequence). The CDR3 is 17 amino acids. The V gene end was trimmed by 6 bases and the J gene end by 1 base; junction bases not matched to a gene: 9. CDR3 residues: CASSPASGRASYNEQFF. The CDR3 DNA reads TGTGCCAGCAGTCCGGCAAGCGGGAGGGCGTCCTACAATGAGCAGTTCTTC.

This clonotype occurred many times. The chain combines TRBV5-1 with TRBJ2-6; D might be TRBD1 or TRBD2, each matching 5 bases. The CDR3 loop spans 15 amino acids. The germline CDR1 and CDR2 sequences are SGHRS and YFSETQ. Trimming cost V 7 bases and J 0 bases, with 11 bases left between them. CDR3 in DNA: TGCGCCAGCGCTGGGGGAAACTCTGGGGCCAACGTCCTGACTTTC. Residues: CASAGGNSGANVLTF.

This clonotype appeared many times. The chain has TRBV6-5 and TRBJ2-7; D uncertain. The germline CDR1 and CDR2 sequences are MNHEY and SVGAGI. The CDR3 spans 13 residues. Trimming took off 2 bases at V and 6 bases at J, with 11 bases between the two ends. The CDR3 sequence: CASSYGSWSEQYF. The CDR3 DNA reads TGTGCCAGCAGTTACGGCAGTTGGAGCGAGCAGTACTTC.

This clonotype was found many times. The chain recombines TRBV6-1 with TRBJ2-1; D remains ambiguous. The CDR3 sequence is 16 residues long. Germline V CDR1 and CDR2: MNHNS, SASEGT. Trimming shortened V by 5 bases and J by 0 bases, and 14 bases separated the two germline ends. This chain's CDR3 is CASSPNPTSSYNEQFF. CDR3 nucleotide sequence: TGTGCCAGCAGTCCAAATCCGACGAGCTCCTACAATGAGCAGTTCTTC.

This chain joins TRBV9 and TRBJ2-1; TRBD1 matches 7 bases. With V trimmed by 3 bases and J by 1 base, 7 bases remained unmatched. The germline gives CDR1 SGDLS, CDR2 YYNGEE. This CDR3 comprises 16 residues. The CDR3 bases are TGTGCCAGCAGCGAGGGGGCCAGGGAATCCTACAATGAGCAGTTCTTC. Protein: CASSEGARESYNEQFF.

This clonotype appeared many times. The V and J genes are TRBV7-2 and TRBJ2-1, with D tentatively TRBD2 (5 bases). The CDR3 covers 13 residues. With 1 base removed from V and 7 bases from J, the gap between germline ends came to 8 bases. Germline V gene data show CDR1 as SGHTA and CDR2 as FQGNSA. The CDR3 sequence: CASSLVPGNEQFF. CDR3 sequence (DNA): TGTGCCAGCAGCTTAGTACCGGGGAATGAGCAGTTCTTC.

This clonotype was counted between two and nine times. The chain has TRBV5-1 and TRBJ2-1; TRBD1 agrees at 7 bases. Germline V gene sequence: CDR1 SGHRS, CDR2 YFSETQ. The CDR3 is 18 amino acids. The trim removed 0 bases at V and 9 bases at J, leaving 18 bases unmatched. The CDR3 bases are TGCGCCAGCAGCTTGGTTGGGACAGTTACTCACCGGCCTGGTGAGCAGTTCTTC. Protein: CASSLVGTVTHRPGEQFF.

This clonotype has more than one count but fewer than ten. The chain is built from TRBV7-8 and TRBJ2-5; no reliable D call. Germline CDR1 is SGHVS and CDR2 is FQNEAQ. The CDR3 sequence is 17 residues long. V was trimmed by 1 base and J by 6 bases, leaving 21 bases between them. In nucleotides, the CDR3 is TGTGCCAGCAGCTTAGTGCAGCTGATCTCGTCGGAGCAGACCCAGTACTTC. Its protein product is CASSLVQLISSEQTQYF. The variable domain in full, completed from reference TRBV7-8 and TRBJ2-5, reads GAGVSQSPRYKVAKRGQDVALRCDPISGHVSLFWYQQALGQGPEFLTYFQNEAQLDKSGLPSDRFFAERPEGSVSTLKIQRTQQEDSAVYLCASSLVQLISSEQTQYFGPGTRLLVL.

The CDR3 DNA follows: TGTGCCAGCAGTGTAACCCTGGATAATAATGAGCAGTTCTTC. It yields the protein CASSVTLDNNEQFF. The genes are TRBV6-1 and TRBJ2-1; D unresolved. V shed 4 bases and J shed 7 bases, with 14 bases lying between them. There are 14 residues in the CDR3. In germline, CDR1 is MNHNS, CDR2 SASEGT.

This clonotype has more than one count but fewer than ten. The rearrangement links TRBV7-9 to TRBJ2-2; D is ambiguous. The CDR3 length is 15 residues. Germline CDR1 and CDR2: SEHNR and FQNEAQ (reference sequence). Trimming took off 2 bases at V and 4 bases at J, with 11 bases between the two ends. The CDR3, as DNA: TGTGCCAGCAGCTTAAATATTGCGAGCACCGGGGAGCTGTTTTTT. Its protein is CASSLNIASTGELFF.

This clonotype was counted only a few times. The chain employs TRBV20-1 and TRBJ2-3, with 9 bases lining up with TRBD2. Germline assignment: CDR1 DFQATT and CDR2 SNEGSKA (reference sequence). This CDR3 has 14 amino acids. With V trimmed by 4 bases and J by 2 bases, 4 bases remained unmatched. The CDR3 region is CSAKPSGNTDTQYF. The CDR3 DNA reads as TGCAGTGCTAAACCTAGCGGGAACACAGATACGCAGTATTTT.

This clonotype was picked up a small number of times. The chain carries TRBV6-5 and TRBJ2-1; 11 bases line up with TRBD2. Per the germline V gene, CDR1 is MNHEY and CDR2 is SVGAGI. V trimming: 6 bases; J trimming: 7 bases; junction bases outside the gene matches: 8. This CDR3 region has 15 residues. DNA for the CDR3: TGTGCCAGCAGCTTACTAGCGGGAGTATGGAATGAGCAGTTCTTC. It translates to CASSLLAGVWNEQFF.

This clonotype has more than one count but fewer than ten. The genes are TRBV12-3 or TRBV12-4 and TRBJ1-3; a weak D match, TRBD1 (5 bases). The CDR3 sequence is 16 residues long. V was shortened by 5 bases and J by 4 bases, with 18 bases between the two germline ends. CDR3 coding DNA: TGTGCCAGCAGTCCGCATTCAGGGCTATCCGGAAACACCATATATTTT. Translating it yields CASSPHSGLSGNTIYF.

The chain links TRBV7-3 to TRBJ1-1; D ambiguous. Germline lookup yields CDR1 SGHTA and CDR2 FQGTGA. V dropped 4 bases and J dropped 6 bases, with 12 bases sitting between them. The CDR3 is 13 residues long. CDR3 DNA: TGTGCCAGCAGCTCCGAACCCCTATCTGAAGCTTTCTTT. It yields the protein CASSSEPLSEAFF.

This clonotype was recorded a few times. The CDR3 nucleotides read TGTGCCAGCAGCTTCTCCGGGACTTGGAATTCACCCCTCCACTTT. Amino acid sequence: CASSFSGTWNSPLHF. The chain links TRBV28 to TRBJ1-6, with a tentative D call TRBD1 (5 bases). With 6 bases removed from V and 7 bases from J, the gap between germline ends came to 16 bases. This CDR3 comprises 15 residues. Looked up from germline, CDR1 is MDHEN and CDR2 is SYDVKM.

This clonotype was detected a few times. The rearrangement uses TRBV20-1 and TRBJ2-3; D is perhaps TRBD1 or TRBD2 (5 bases each). The V end lost 3 bases, the J end lost 4 bases, and 11 bases lay between the germline ends. The CDR3 is 13 amino acids. Looked up from germline, CDR1 is DFQATT and CDR2 is SNEGSKA (reference sequence). CDR3 protein: CSARRGSPDTQYF. The CDR3 nucleotides are TGCAGTGCTAGGAGGGGCAGCCCAGATACGCAGTATTTT.

There are many counts of this clonotype. The chain joins TRBV20-1 to TRBJ1-5; 7 bases fit TRBD1. This CDR3 has 13 amino acids. V was clipped by 4 bases and J by 7 bases; unmatched bases: 7. Germline loops: CDR1 DFQATT, CDR2 SNEGSKA (reference sequence). CDR3 DNA: TGCAGTGCTACCGACGGGGGACAGCAGCCCCAGCATTTT. Translation gives CSATDGGQQPQHF.

This clonotype was seen more than once but under ten times. The V gene is TRBV4-2, the J gene TRBJ1-5; a weak D match, TRBD1 (6 bases). The CDR3 loop spans 15 amino acids. V shed 3 bases and J shed 7 bases, with 16 bases lying between them. Germline V gives CDR1 LGHNA, CDR2 YNFKEQ. The CDR3 reads CASSHEGGANQPQHF. CDR3 in DNA: TGTGCCAGCAGCCACGAGGGGGGCGCGAACCAGCCCCAGCATTTT.

The V and J genes are TRBV25-1 and TRBJ2-7, with D maybe TRBD2 (5 bases). Trimming took off 9 bases at V and 6 bases at J, with 18 bases between the two ends. The CDR3 has 13 residues. The germline gives CDR1 MGHDK, CDR2 SYGVNS. The CDR3 reads CASEGDTLLEQYF. In nucleotides, the CDR3 is TGTGCCAGTGAGGGCGACACGCTCCTCGAGCAGTACTTC.

This clonotype was counted once. The gene calls are TRBV11-1 and TRBJ2-2; TRBD2 matches at 7 bases. Per the germline V gene, CDR1 is SGHAT and CDR2 is FQDESV (reference sequence). V gave up 1 base and J gave up 0 bases; unmatched junction bases: 11. The CDR3 runs to 19 residues. CDR3 region: CASSLGYKRDPSNTGELFF. The CDR3 DNA reads TGTGCCAGCAGCTTAGGTTATAAGCGGGATCCTTCGAACACCGGGGAGCTGTTTTTT.

There are many counts of this clonotype. This sequence joins TRBV12-3 or TRBV12-4 and TRBJ2-7, with TRBD1 matching 7 bases. This CDR3 has 14 amino acids. With 1 base clipped from V and 5 bases from J, the junction kept 5 bases outside the gene matches. CDR3 sequence reads: CASSLGTGSNEQYF. CDR3 nucleotide sequence: TGTGCCAGCAGTTTAGGGACAGGTTCGAACGAGCAGTACTTC.

This clonotype showed up just a few times. J is TRBJ2-5 and V is TRBV7-2; D call uncertain. The CDR3 totals 15 residues. The germline V gene has CDR1 SGHTA and CDR2 FQGNSA. Trimming took off 2 bases at V and 1 base at J, with 11 bases between the two ends. The CDR3 coding sequence is TGTGCCAGCAGCTTATCACTTACCCCCCAAGAGACCCAGTACTTC. Protein sequence: CASSLSLTPQETQYF.

The chain couples TRBV7-2 to TRBJ2-4; D is tentatively TRBD1 or TRBD2 (5 bases each). Germline V gene lookup returns CDR1 SGHTA and CDR2 FQGNSA. V was pared by 2 bases and J by 8 bases, with 10 bases between. CDR3 length equals 13 residues. CDR3 nucleotide sequence: TGTGCCAGCAGCTTAAGAGGGGCGGACATTCAGTACTTC. It translates to CASSLRGADIQYF.

This clonotype has more than one count but fewer than ten. The gene calls are TRBV5-5 and TRBJ2-5; TRBD1 aligns across 8 bases. V was clipped by 2 bases and J by 5 bases; unmatched bases: 8. The V gene's germline CDR1 is SGHKS and CDR2 YYEKEE (reference sequence). This CDR3 has 15 residues. This chain's CDR3 is CASSLGTGDVETQYF. The DNA of the CDR3 is TGTGCCAGCAGCTTAGGGACAGGAGACGTGGAGACCCAGTACTTC.

The rearrangement uses TRBV5-4 and TRBJ2-5; 7 nucleotides match TRBD1. V lost 4 bases and J lost 4; bases outside the gene matches: 4. The length of the CDR3 is 13 residues. CDR1 is SGHNT and CDR2 is YYREEE in the germline V gene (reference sequence). In nucleotides, the CDR3 is TGTGCCAGCAGCATACGGACAGGAGAGACCCAGTACTTC. Its protein is CASSIRTGETQYF.

The chain has TRBV5-4 and TRBJ1-5; 9 nucleotides line up with TRBD1. Germline CDR1 and CDR2: SGHNT and YYREEE (reference sequence). After removal of 5 bases from V and 6 bases from J, the junction contained 6 bases not matched to a gene. The CDR3 has 14 residues. The CDR3 DNA follows: TGTGCCAGCAGTTCAGACAGGGGGAGTCAGCCCCAGCATTTT. Amino acids: CASSSDRGSQPQHF. The full variable domain, rest sourced from reference TRBV5-4 and TRBJ1-5, is ETGVTQSPTHLIKTRGQQVTLRCSSQSGHNTVSWYQQALGQGPQFIFQYYREEENGRGNFPPRFSGLQFPNYSSELNVNALELDDSALYLCASSSDRGSQPQHFGDGTRLSIL.

This clonotype was seen more than once but under ten times. The gene calls are TRBV20-1 and TRBJ1-2; D uncertain. CDR3 length: 14 residues. Germline V gene lookup returns CDR1 DFQATT and CDR2 SNEGSKA (reference sequence). V was clipped by 2 bases and J by 0 bases, with 10 bases between them. Here the CDR3 reads CSARRYPSNYGYTF. The CDR3 nucleotides are TGCAGTGCTAGACGCTACCCCTCTAACTATGGCTACACCTTC.

This clonotype was counted many times. In DNA, the CDR3 is TGTGCCATCAAACAGAGCACAGATACGCAGTATTTT. Residues: CAIKQSTDTQYF. This chain joins TRBV10-3 and TRBJ2-3, with D unresolved. Germline V gene lookup returns CDR1 ENHRY and CDR2 SYGVKD. This CDR3 has 12 amino acids. The V gene lost 7 bases and the J gene lost 0 bases, with 5 bases spanning the gap.